Following are 13 T cell receptor beta chains from one sample sequenced in a study of CD8+ T cells in alopecia areata. RNA was isolated and reverse transcribed to cDNA, the sequencing template. Generated by immunoSEQ multiplex PCR, the TCRdb table keeps only in-frame clones and is missing some. This sample carries some 120,000 clones, over 50% of them seen once, and the ten largest clones take 3.5% to 5.5%. The source material was CD4+ T cells sorted from blood, sampled at week 0. The receptor source for this set is a human donor with alopecia areata.

This clone was picked up a small number of times. V gene TRBV27 combines with J gene TRBJ2-7, with TRBD2 matching over 11 bases. This CDR3 comprises 19 residues. Trimming took 2 bases from V and 3 from J; bases not matched to a gene: 15. CDR1 MNHEY and CDR2 SMNVEV come from the germline V gene (reference sequence). In DNA, the CDR3 is TGTGCCAGCAGTTTACGACCCCCGGGACTAGCGGTGGAGGACTACGAGCAGTACTTC. Translated, it gives CASSLRPPGLAVEDYEQYF.

The genes are TRBV2 and TRBJ2-1; D not certain. The CDR3 totals 13 residues. Germline V gene sequence: CDR1 SNHLY, CDR2 FYNNEI. Trimming stripped 2 bases from V and 8 bases from J, with 10 bases between. CDR3 DNA sequence: TGTGCCAGCAGTGAAATAGTATTCGATGAGCAGTTCTTC. The encoded protein is CASSEIVFDEQFF.

The J gene is TRBJ2-1, the V gene TRBV4-2; D may be TRBD1 (6 bases). V was clipped by 9 bases and J by 3 bases, with 6 bases between them. Germline V gene data show CDR1 as LGHNA and CDR2 as YNFKEQ. This CDR3 region has 11 residues. The DNA for the CDR3 is TGTGCCAGGGACAGCTACAATGAGCAGTTCTTC. Its protein is CARDSYNEQFF.

The CDR3: CASSQENSFNQPQHF. The CDR3 nucleotides read TGCGCCAGCAGCCAAGAGAACAGTTTCAATCAGCCCCAGCATTTT. The chain joins TRBV4-1 to TRBJ1-5, with no clear D. CDR1 is MGHRA and CDR2 is YSYEKL in the germline V gene. The CDR3 covers 15 residues. V shed 0 bases and J shed 3 bases, with 9 bases lying between them.

This clone appeared a few times. The chain has TRBV25-1 and TRBJ2-2, with 8 bases that match TRBD2. Germline V gene data show CDR1 as MGHDK and CDR2 as SYGVNS. The CDR3 consists of 15 residues. V lost 6 bases to trimming and J lost 6 bases; unmatched junction nucleotides: 9. The CDR3 sequence: CASRAGVGSAGELFF. The CDR3 coding sequence is TGTGCCAGCAGAGCGGGAGTTGGAAGCGCCGGGGAGCTGTTTTTT.

The chain employs TRBV29-1 and TRBJ1-3, with TRBD1 matching 9 bases. The CDR3 spans 16 residues. J gave up 7 bases and V 4 bases, and 14 bases lay outside the gene matches. Germline lookup yields CDR1 SQVTM and CDR2 ANQGSEA. The CDR3 protein is CSVVGYQQGASNTIYF. CDR3 bases: TGCAGCGTTGTGGGCTACCAACAGGGGGCAAGTAACACCATATATTTT.

The rearrangement uses TRBV5-1 and TRBJ2-7, with 7 nucleotides matching TRBD2. From germline, CDR1 is SGHRS and CDR2 YFSETQ. J lost 6 bases, V lost 1 base, and 10 bases had no gene match. The CDR3 runs 15 residues. Here the CDR3 reads CASSLSAGAEFEQYF. The DNA of the CDR3 is TGCGCCAGCAGCTTGAGTGCGGGAGCAGAGTTCGAGCAGTACTTC.

V usage is TRBV25-1 and J usage is TRBJ2-3, with a possible D match to TRBD1 (6 bases). Between the trimmed V and J ends, which lost 8 bases and 7 bases, there was a span of 19 bases. CDR1 is MGHDK, CDR2 SYGVNS, per germline. The CDR3 sequence is 14 residues long. CDR3 bases: TGTGCCAGCCGCAAACAGGGCGGCTTAAATACGCAGTATTTT. Its translation: CASRKQGGLNTQYF.

The gene calls are TRBV7-8 and TRBJ1-2; TRBD1 might be the D (5 bases). The V gene's germline CDR1 is SGHVS and CDR2 FQNEAQ. The CDR3 runs to 15 residues. V gave up 4 bases and J gave up 0 bases, with 12 bases separating them. The CDR3 DNA is TGTGCCAGCAGCTCCAACAGGCACGCTAACTATGGCTACACCTTC. Translation: CASSSNRHANYGYTF.

The rearrangement links TRBV2 to TRBJ2-2, with D uncertain. The V end was cut by 4 bases, the J end by 9 bases, with 6 bases between. This CDR3 comprises 11 residues. Germline lookup yields CDR1 SNHLY and CDR2 FYNNEI. The CDR3 region has the DNA TGTGCCAGCAGTGCTAACTGGGAGCTGTTTTTT. The encoded protein is CASSANWELFF. Full variable domain (rest looked up from reference TRBV2 and TRBJ2-2): EPEVTQTPSHQVTQMGQEVILRCVPISNHLYFYWYRQILGQKVEFLVSFYNNEISEKSEIFDDQFSVERPDGSNFTLKIRSTKLEDSAMYFCASSANWELFFGEGSRLTVL.

This sequence joins TRBV5-1 and TRBJ2-7; D gene ambiguous. The V end lost 1 base, the J end lost 1 base, and 12 bases lay between the germline ends. CDR1 and CDR2 from the germline V gene are SGHRS and YFSETQ. The CDR3 sequence is 15 residues long. The CDR3 DNA is TGCGCCAGCAGCTTGCTGGGCAGGCAGTCCTACGAGCAGTACTTC. Translated: CASSLLGRQSYEQYF.

This chain joins TRBV4-1 and TRBJ2-7; D remains unclear. The CDR3 has 13 residues. Germline CDR1 reads MGHRA; CDR2 reads YSYEKL. V lost 4 bases and J lost 2, with 9 bases in between. In nucleotides, the CDR3 is TGCGCCAGCAGCCTCGACGGACCCTACGAGCAGTACTTC. It yields the protein CASSLDGPYEQYF.

This clone was counted once. The chain employs TRBV5-1 and TRBJ2-1; 9 positions match TRBD1. Germline lookup yields CDR1 SGHRS and CDR2 YFSETQ. The CDR3 consists of 14 residues. J gave up 6 bases and V 7 bases, and 8 bases lay outside the gene matches. The CDR3 DNA reads TGCGCCAGCGGAAGACAGGGGGACGGCAATGAGCAGTTCTTC. This encodes CASGRQGDGNEQFF.